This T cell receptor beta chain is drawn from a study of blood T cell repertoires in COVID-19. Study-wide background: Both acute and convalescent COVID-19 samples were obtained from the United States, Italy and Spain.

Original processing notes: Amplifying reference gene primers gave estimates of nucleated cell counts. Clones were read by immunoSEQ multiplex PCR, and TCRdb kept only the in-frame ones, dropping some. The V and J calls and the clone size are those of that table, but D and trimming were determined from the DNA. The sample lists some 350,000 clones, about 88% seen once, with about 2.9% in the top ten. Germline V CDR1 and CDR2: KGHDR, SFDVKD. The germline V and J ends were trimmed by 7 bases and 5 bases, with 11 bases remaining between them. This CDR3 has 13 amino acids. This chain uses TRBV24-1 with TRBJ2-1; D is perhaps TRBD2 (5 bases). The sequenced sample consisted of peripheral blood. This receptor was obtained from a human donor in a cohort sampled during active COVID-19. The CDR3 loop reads CATSPLEHNEQFF. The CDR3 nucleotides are TGTGCCACCAGCCCACTAGAACACAATGAGCAGTTCTTC.